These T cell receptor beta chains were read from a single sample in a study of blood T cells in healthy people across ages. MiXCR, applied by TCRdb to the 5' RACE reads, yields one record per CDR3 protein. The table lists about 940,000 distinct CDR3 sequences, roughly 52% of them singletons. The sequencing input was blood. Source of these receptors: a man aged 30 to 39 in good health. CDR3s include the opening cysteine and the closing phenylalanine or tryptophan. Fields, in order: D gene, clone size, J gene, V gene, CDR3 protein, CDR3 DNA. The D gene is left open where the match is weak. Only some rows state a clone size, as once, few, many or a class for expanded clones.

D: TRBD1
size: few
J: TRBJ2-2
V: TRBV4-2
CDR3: CASSQVGQGTGELFF
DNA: TGTGCCAGCAGCCAAGTCGGACAGGGGACCGGGGAGCTGTTTTTT

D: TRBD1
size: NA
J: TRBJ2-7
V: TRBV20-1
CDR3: CSARDTGGSYEQYF
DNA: TGCAGTGCTAGAGATACAGGGGGCTCCTACGAGCAGTACTTC

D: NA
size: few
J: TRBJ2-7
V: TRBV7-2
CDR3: CASSLARLYEQYF
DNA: TGTGCCAGCAGCTTAGCCAGGTTGTACGAGCAGTACTTC

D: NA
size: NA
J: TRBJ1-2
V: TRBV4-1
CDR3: CASSQDLGAGDYGYTF
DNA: TGCGCCAGCAGCCAAGATCTCGGGGCAGGGGACTATGGCTACACCTTC

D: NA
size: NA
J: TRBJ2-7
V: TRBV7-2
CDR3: CASSVTAYVQYF
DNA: TGTGCCAGCAGCGTGACAGCTTACGTGCAGTACTTC

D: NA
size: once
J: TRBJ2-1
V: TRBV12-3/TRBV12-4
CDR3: CTSRSPGIAGEQFF
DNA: TGTACCAGCAGATCGCCAGGGATCGCAGGAGAGCAGTTCTTC

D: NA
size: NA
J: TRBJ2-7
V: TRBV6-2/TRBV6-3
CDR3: CASSSEHIPPYEQYF
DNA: TGTGCCAGCAGTTCGGAGCACATACCCCCCTACGAGCAGTACTTC

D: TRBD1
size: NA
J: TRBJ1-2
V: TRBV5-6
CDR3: CASEGWVGTGNYGYTF
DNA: TGTGCCAGCGAAGGTTGGGTAGGGACAGGAAACTATGGCTACACCTTC

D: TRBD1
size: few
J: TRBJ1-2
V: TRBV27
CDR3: CASSFAGTEFYGYTF
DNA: TGTGCCAGCAGTTTTGCCGGGACAGAGTTTTATGGCTACACCTTC

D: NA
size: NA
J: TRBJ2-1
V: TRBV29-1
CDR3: CSVEGDNEQFF
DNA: TGCAGCGTTGAGGGGGACAATGAGCAGTTCTTC

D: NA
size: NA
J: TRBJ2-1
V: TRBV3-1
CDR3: CASSQDLTLSRNEQFF
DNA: TGTGCCAGCAGCCAAGATTTAACCCTTTCGAGGAATGAGCAGTTCTTC

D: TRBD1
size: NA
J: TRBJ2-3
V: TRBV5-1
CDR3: CAGSLGQGSTDTQYF
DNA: TGCGCCGGCAGCTTGGGACAGGGAAGCACAGATACGCAGTATTTT

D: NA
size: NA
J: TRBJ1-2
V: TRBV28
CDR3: CASSPEVPGGYTF
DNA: TGTGCCAGCAGTCCCGAAGTCCCAGGTGGCTACACCTTC

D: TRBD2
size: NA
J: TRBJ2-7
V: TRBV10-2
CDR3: CASSDPGGSYEQYF
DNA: TGCGCCAGCAGTGATCCGGGGGGATCCTACGAGCAGTACTTC

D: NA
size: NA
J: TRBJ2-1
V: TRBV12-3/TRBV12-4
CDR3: CASRRMGEGDEQFF
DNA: TGTGCCAGCAGGAGGATGGGCGAGGGGGATGAGCAGTTCTTC

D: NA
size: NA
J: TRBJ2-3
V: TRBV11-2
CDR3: CASSLGGNGTDTQYF
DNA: TGTGCCAGCAGCTTAGGGGGAAACGGCACAGATACGCAGTATTTT

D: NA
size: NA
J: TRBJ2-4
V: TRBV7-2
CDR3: CASGRTLSKNIQYF
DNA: TGTGCCAGCGGGCGGACTCTAAGCAAAAACATTCAGTACTTC

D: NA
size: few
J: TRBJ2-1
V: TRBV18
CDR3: CASSPQGIGNEQFF
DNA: TGTGCCAGCTCACCACAGGGAATCGGGAATGAGCAGTTCTTC

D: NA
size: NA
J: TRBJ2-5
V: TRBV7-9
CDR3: CASSPPTSPWQYF
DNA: TGTGCCAGCAGCCCCCCAACGTCGCCTTGGCAGTACTTC

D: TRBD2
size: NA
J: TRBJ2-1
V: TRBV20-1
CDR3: CSATSGDYNEQFF
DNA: TGCAGTGCTACTAGCGGGGACTACAATGAGCAGTTCTTC

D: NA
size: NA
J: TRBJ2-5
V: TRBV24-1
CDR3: CATSDGSREETQYF
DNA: TGTGCCACCAGTGATGGGTCCAGGGAAGAGACCCAGTACTTC

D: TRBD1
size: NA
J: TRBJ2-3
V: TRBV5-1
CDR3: CASSLGTDNTDTQYF
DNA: TGCGCCAGCAGCCTAGGGACAGATAACACAGATACGCAGTATTTT

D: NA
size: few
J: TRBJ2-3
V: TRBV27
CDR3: CASSFGVAEASTDTQYF
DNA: TGTGCCAGCAGTTTTGGGGTGGCTGAGGCTAGCACAGATACGCAGTATTTT

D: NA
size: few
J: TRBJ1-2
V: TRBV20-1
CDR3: CSATHPGTYGYTF
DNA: TGCAGTGCTACCCACCCAGGGACCTATGGCTACACCTTC

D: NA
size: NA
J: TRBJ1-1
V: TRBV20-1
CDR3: CSARDPGGHTEAFF
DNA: TGCAGTGCTAGAGACCCCGGTGGGCACACTGAAGCTTTCTTT

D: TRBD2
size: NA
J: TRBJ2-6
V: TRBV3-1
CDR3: CASRDSGLAAGANVLTF
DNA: TGTGCCAGCAGGGATTCGGGACTAGCGGCCGGGGCCAACGTCCTGACTTTC

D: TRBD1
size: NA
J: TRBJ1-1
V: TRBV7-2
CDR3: CASSAQGQARAEAFF
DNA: TGTGCCAGCAGCGCGCAGGGACAGGCGCGCGCTGAAGCTTTCTTT

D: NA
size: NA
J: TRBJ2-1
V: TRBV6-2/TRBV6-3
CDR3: CASSYRRGAEQFF
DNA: TGTGCCAGCAGTTACCGCCGGGGGGCTGAGCAGTTCTTC

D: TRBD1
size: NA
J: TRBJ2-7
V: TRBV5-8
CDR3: CASRNNRGYEQYF
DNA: TGTGCCAGCAGGAATAACAGGGGCTACGAGCAGTACTTC

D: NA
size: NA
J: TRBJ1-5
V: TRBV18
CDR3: CASSPAGTGMVSSQHF
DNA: TGTGCCAGCTCACCTGCCGGGACTGGAATGGTATCATCCCAGCATTTT

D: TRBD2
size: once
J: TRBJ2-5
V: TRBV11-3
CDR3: CASSSGTSGEETQYF
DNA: TGTGCCAGCAGCTCCGGGACTAGCGGTGAAGAGACCCAGTACTTC

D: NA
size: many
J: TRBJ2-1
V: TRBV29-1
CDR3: CSVVGYAALNEQFF
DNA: TGCAGCGTTGTTGGCTACGCCGCACTCAATGAGCAGTTCTTC

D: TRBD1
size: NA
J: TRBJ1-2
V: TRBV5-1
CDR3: CASSLTTGTSLNYGYTF
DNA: TGCGCCAGCAGCCTCACGACAGGGACTTCTTTGAACTATGGCTACACCTTC

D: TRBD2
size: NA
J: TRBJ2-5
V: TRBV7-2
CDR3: CASSFPFSGGGRETQYF
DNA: TGTGCCAGCAGCTTCCCCTTCTCGGGCGGGGGACGAGAGACCCAGTACTTC

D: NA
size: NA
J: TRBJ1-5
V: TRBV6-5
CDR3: CASSYGQNSNQPQHF
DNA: TGTGCCAGCAGTTACGGGCAGAATAGCAATCAGCCCCAGCATTTT

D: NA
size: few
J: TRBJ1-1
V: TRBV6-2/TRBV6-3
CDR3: CASTRKGERAEAFF
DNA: TGTGCCAGCACTCGAAAGGGGGAAAGAGCTGAAGCTTTCTTT

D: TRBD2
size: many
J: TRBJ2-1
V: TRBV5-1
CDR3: CASSLEASGNEQFF
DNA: TGCGCCAGCAGCTTGGAGGCTAGCGGCAATGAGCAGTTCTTC

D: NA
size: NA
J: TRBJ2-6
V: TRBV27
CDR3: CASSPDMEDSGANVLTF
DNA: TGTGCCAGCAGCCCGGACATGGAGGATTCTGGGGCCAACGTCCTGACTTTC

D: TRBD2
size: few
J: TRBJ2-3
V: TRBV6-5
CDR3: CASRRTSGGWDTQYF
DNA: TGTGCCAGCAGACGGACTAGCGGGGGGTGGGATACGCAGTATTTT

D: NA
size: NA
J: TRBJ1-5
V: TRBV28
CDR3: CASSFLLGQPQHF
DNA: TGTGCCAGCAGTTTTCTACTAGGTCAGCCCCAGCATTTT

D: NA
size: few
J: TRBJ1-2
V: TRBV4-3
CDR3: CASSQDLRDIFNYGYTF
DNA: TGCGCCAGCAGCCAAGATCTGCGGGACATATTTAACTATGGCTACACCTTC

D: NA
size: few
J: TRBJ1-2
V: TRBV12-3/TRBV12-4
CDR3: CASSPSTSGYTF
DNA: TGTGCCAGCAGTCCCTCTACGAGTGGCTACACCTTC

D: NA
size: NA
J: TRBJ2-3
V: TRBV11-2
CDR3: CASSLIQGTDTQYF
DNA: TGTGCCAGCAGCTTAATCCAGGGGACAGATACGCAGTATTTT

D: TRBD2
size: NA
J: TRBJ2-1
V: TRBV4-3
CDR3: CASSQDPLAGSSYNEQFF
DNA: TGCGCCAGCAGCCAAGATCCACTAGCGGGGAGCTCCTACAATGAGCAGTTCTTC

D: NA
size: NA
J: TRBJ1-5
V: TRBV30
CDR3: CAWSEGTSNQPQHF
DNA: TGTGCCTGGAGTGAGGGCACGAGCAATCAGCCCCAACATTTT

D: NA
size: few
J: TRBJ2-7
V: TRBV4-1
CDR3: CASSQVRGGPNEQYF
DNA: TGCGCCAGCAGCCAAGTTAGAGGGGGGCCCAACGAGCAGTACTTC

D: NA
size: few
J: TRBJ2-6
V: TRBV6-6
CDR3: CASSYSSTGANVLTF
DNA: TGTGCCAGCAGTTACTCGTCGACGGGGGCCAACGTCCTGACTTTC

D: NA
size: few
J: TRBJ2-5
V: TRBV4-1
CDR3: CASSQDPGRIQETQYF
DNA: TGCGCCAGCAGCCAGGACCCGGGACGGATCCAAGAGACCCAGTACTTC